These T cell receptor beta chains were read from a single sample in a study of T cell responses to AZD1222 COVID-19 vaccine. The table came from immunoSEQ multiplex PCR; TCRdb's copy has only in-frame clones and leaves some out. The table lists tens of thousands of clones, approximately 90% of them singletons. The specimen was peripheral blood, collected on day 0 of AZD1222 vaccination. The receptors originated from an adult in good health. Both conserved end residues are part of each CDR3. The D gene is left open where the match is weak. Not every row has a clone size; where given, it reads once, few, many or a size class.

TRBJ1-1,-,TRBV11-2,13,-,CASSRQMNTEAFF,TGTGCCAGCAGCCGACAGATGAACACTGAAGCTTTCTTT
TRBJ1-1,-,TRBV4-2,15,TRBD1,CASSQADRGNTEAFF,TGTGCCAGCAGCCAAGCGGACAGGGGGAACACTGAAGCTTTCTTT
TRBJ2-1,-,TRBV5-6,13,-,CASSWASYNEQFF,TGTGCCAGCAGCTGGGCCTCCTACAATGAGCAGTTCTTC
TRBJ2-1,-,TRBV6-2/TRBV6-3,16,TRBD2,CASSYSSSGLLDEQFF,TGTGCCAGCAGTTACTCGTCTAGCGGTCTCCTAGATGAGCAGTTCTTC
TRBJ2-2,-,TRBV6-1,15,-,CASSEVGGDTGELFF,TGTGCCAGCAGTGAAGTGGGGGGCGACACCGGGGAGCTGTTTTTT
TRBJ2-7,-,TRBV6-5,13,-,CASSRDTRDEQYF,TGTGCCAGCAGTCGGGACACCCGCGACGAGCAGTACTTC
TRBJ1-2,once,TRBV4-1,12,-,CASSHDLYGYTF,TGCGCCAGCAGCCACGACTTATATGGCTACACCTTC
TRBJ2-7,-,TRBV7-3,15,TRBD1,CASSRTPQGAYEQYF,TGTGCCAGCAGCCGGACCCCACAGGGGGCCTACGAGCAGTACTTC
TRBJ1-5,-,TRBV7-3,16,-,CASRNPGTDSNQPQHF,TGTGCCAGCAGAAATCCCGGGACGGATAGCAATCAGCCCCAGCATTTT
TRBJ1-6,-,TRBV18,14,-,CASSPLQNNSPLHF,TGTGCCAGCTCACCATTGCAGAATAATTCACCCCTCCACTTT
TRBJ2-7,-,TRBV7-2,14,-,CASSLVGTLYEQYF,TGTGCCAGCAGCTTAGTAGGGACGCTCTACGAGCAGTACTTC
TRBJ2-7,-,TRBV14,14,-,CASSQAGTSNEQYF,TGTGCCAGCAGCCAAGCCGGGACGTCCAACGAGCAGTACTTC
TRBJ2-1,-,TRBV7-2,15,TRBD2,CASSPLAGVDNEQFF,TGTGCCAGCAGCCCACTAGCGGGGGTCGACAATGAGCAGTTCTTC
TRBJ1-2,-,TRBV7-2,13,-,CASTILGGQGYTF,TGTGCCAGCACCATATTGGGAGGACAGGGCTACACCTTC
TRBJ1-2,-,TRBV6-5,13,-,CASRQGLAGSYTF,TGTGCCAGCAGGCAGGGCCTCGCCGGCAGCTACACCTTC
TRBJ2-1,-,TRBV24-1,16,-,CATSDVSVSSYNEQFF,TGTGCCACCAGTGATGTGAGCGTGAGCTCCTACAATGAGCAGTTCTTC
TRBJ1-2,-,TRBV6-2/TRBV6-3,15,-,CASSYGDLRGYGYTF,TGTGCCAGCAGTTACGGGGATCTTCGGGGCTATGGCTACACCTTC
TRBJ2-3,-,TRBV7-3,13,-,CASSLSLTDTQYF,TGTGCCAGCAGCTTAAGTCTGACAGATACGCAGTATTTT
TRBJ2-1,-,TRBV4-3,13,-,CASSQGAYNEQFF,TGCGCCAGCAGCCAAGGGGCATACAATGAGCAGTTCTTC
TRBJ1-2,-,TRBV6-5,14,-,CASSFDGTEAGYTF,TGTGCCAGCAGTTTCGATGGGACGGAGGCTGGCTACACCTTC
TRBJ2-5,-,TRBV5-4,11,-,CAIHLEETQYF,TGTGCCATCCACCTGGAGGAGACCCAGTACTTC
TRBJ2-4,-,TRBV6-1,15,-,CASSDTGLAKNIQYF,TGTGCCAGCAGTGACACAGGGCTAGCCAAAAACATTCAGTACTTC
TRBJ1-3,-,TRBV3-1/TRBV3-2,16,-,CASSHNLFRSGNTIYF,TGTGCCAGCAGCCATAATCTTTTTCGCTCTGGAAACACCATATATTTT
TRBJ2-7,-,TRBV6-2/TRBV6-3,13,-,CASSFANSYEQYF,TGTGCCAGCAGTTTTGCTAACTCCTACGAGCAGTACTTC
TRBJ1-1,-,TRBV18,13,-,CASSPGGVTEAFF,TGTGCCAGCTCACCAGGGGGGGTCACTGAAGCTTTCTTT
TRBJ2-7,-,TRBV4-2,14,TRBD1,CASSRTGGLYEQYF,TGTGCCAGCAGCCGGACAGGGGGACTCTACGAGCAGTACTTC
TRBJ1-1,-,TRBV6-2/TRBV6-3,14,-,CASSYGGSRTEAFF,TGTGCCAGCAGTTACGGCGGCAGCAGGACTGAAGCTTTCTTT
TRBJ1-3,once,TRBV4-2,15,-,CASSQGQTAGNTIYF,TGTGCCAGCAGCCAAGGACAGACGGCTGGAAACACCATATATTTT
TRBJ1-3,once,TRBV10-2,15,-,CASKGGGYSGNTIYF,TGCGCCAGCAAGGGCGGGGGGTACTCTGGAAACACCATATATTTT
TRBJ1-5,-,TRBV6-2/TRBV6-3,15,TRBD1,CASSFGQGAGQPQHF,TGTGCCAGCAGTTTCGGACAGGGGGCAGGTCAGCCCCAGCATTTT
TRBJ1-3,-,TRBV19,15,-,CASSIWREAGNTIYF,TGTGCCAGTAGTATATGGCGGGAAGCTGGAAACACCATATATTTT
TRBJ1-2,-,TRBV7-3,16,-,CASSETAGLSNYGYTF,TGTGCCAGCAGCGAGACAGCGGGGCTCTCTAACTATGGCTACACCTTC
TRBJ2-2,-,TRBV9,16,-,CASSTDNQPNTGELFF,TGTGCCAGCAGCACAGACAACCAACCGAACACCGGGGAGCTGTTTTTT
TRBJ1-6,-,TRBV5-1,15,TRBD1,CASSSRDSEHSPLHF,TGCGCCAGCAGCTCCCGGGACAGTGAACATTCACCCCTCCACTTT
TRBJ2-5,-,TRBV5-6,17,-,CASGPAAGLRGQETQYF,TGTGCCAGCGGGCCCGCCGCGGGGTTGAGGGGTCAAGAGACCCAGTACTTC
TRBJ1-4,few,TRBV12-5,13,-,CASATEFNEKLFF,TGTGCTAGTGCAACAGAGTTTAATGAAAAACTGTTTTTT
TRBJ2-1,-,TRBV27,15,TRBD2,CASSTRLAGGNEQFF,TGTGCCAGCAGCACGCGACTAGCGGGAGGGAATGAGCAGTTCTTC
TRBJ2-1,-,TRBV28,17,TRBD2,CASSRTSGRAGYNEQFF,TGTGCCAGCAGCAGGACTAGCGGGAGGGCCGGATACAATGAGCAGTTCTTC
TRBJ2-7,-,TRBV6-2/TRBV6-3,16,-,CASSYSIRASNYEQYF,TGTGCCAGCAGTTACTCGATTAGGGCCTCCAACTACGAGCAGTACTTC
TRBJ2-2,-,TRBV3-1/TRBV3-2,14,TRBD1,CASSRTGGTGELFF,TGTGCCAGCAGCAGGACAGGGGGCACCGGGGAGCTGTTTTTT
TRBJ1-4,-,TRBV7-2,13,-,CASSLYLREKLFF,TGTGCCAGCAGCTTATATTTGAGGGAAAAACTGTTTTTT
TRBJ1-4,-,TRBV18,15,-,CASSPPGGAREKLFF,TGTGCCAGCTCACCACCAGGGGGGGCACGAGAAAAACTGTTTTTT
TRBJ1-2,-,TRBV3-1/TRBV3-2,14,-,CASSQVSVDYGYTF,TGTGCCAGCAGCCAAGTGTCAGTTGACTATGGCTACACCTTC
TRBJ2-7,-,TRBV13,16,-,CASSLAGTPIGYEQYF,TGTGCCAGCAGCTTAGCGGGGACCCCCATAGGGTACGAGCAGTACTTC
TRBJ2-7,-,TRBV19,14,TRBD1,CASSNPTGSYEQYF,TGTGCCAGTAGTAACCCGACAGGGTCCTACGAGCAGTACTTC
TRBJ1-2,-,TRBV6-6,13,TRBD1,CASTETGAYGYTF,TGTGCCAGCACCGAGACAGGGGCCTATGGCTACACCTTC
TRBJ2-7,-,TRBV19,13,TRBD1,CATGQGGSYEQYF,TGTGCTACAGGACAGGGAGGCTCCTACGAGCAGTACTTC
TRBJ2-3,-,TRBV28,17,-,CASSTYRDPKLTDTQYF,TGTGCCAGCAGTACCTACAGGGATCCTAAACTCACAGATACGCAGTATTTT
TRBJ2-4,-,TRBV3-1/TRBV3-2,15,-,CASSQVRTAQNIQYF,TGTGCCAGCAGCCAAGTCCGGACAGCTCAAAACATTCAGTACTTC
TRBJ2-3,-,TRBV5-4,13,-,CASSFGPTDTQYF,TGTGCCAGCAGCTTTGGACCCACAGATACGCAGTATTTT
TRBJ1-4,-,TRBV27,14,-,CASSLIATNEKLFF,TGTGCCAGCAGTTTAATAGCCACTAATGAAAAACTGTTTTTT
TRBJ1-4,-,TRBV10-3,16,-,CAISEAAGYSNEKLFF,TGTGCCATCAGTGAGGCCGCAGGGTACAGTAATGAAAAACTGTTTTTT
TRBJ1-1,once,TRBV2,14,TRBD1,CASSETGGFGEAFF,TGTGCCAGCAGTGAAACAGGGGGCTTCGGGGAAGCTTTCTTT
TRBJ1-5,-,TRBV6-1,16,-,CASSVHRLYSNQPQHF,TGTGCCAGCAGTGTGCACAGACTCTATAGCAATCAGCCCCAGCATTTT
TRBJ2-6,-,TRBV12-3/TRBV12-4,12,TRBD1,CASNKQGNVLTF,TGTGCCAGCAATAAACAGGGGAACGTCCTGACTTTC
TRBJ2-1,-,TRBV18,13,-,CASSPARGDEQFF,TGTGCCAGCTCACCTGCAAGGGGCGATGAGCAGTTCTTC